The entry that follows covers one TCR beta chain sequence. The sample is drawn from a study of identifying expanded T cells in peripheral blood. No infections or other immune events were documented during collection. V dropped 3 bases and J dropped 4; count of bases not matched to a gene: 5. Germline assignment: CDR1 KGHSH and CDR2 LQKENI. The CDR3 length is 15 residues. TCRdb's table, derived via immunoSEQ multiplex PCR, lists solely in-frame clones and lacks some. The sample records around 78,000 clones, about four fifths being singletons. The chain couples TRBV18 to TRBJ2-1, with 8 bases lining up with TRBD1. The source is a person between 18 and 70 years old in good health. Sample: blood. The CDR3 sequence: CASSPQTGAYNEQFF. The CDR3 DNA reads as TGTGCCAGCTCACCTCAGACAGGGGCTTACAATGAGCAGTTCTTC. Using reference TRBV18 and TRBJ2-1 for the parts outside the CDR3, the full variable domain is NAGVMQNPRHLVRRRGQEARLRCSPMKGHSHVYWYRQLPEEGLKFMVYLQKENIIDESGMPKERFSAEFPKEGPSILRIQQVVRGDSAAYFCASSPQTGAYNEQFFGPGTRLTVL.